Described below is a single T cell receptor beta chain sequence and its context. The sample comes from a study of blood T cell repertoires in COVID-19. Study as a whole: Samples of COVID-19 (acute and convalescent) were obtained from the United States, Italy and Spain. T cells, B-cell-depleted T cells, or PBMCs supplied cDNA or gDNA.

In the original processing: By means of reference gene primer amplification, nucleated cell counts were estimated. The table came from immunoSEQ multiplex PCR; TCRdb's copy has only in-frame clones and leaves some out. V, J and clone size are those of that table, while D and trimming were read from the DNA. The sample holds 200,000 to 250,000 clones, 80% seen once. The CDR3 consists of 14 residues. Trimming pared 7 bases from V and 1 base from J, leaving 14 bases between. Germline V lookup: CDR1 MNHEY, CDR2 SMNVEV (reference sequence). Sequences were obtained from peripheral blood. The chain couples TRBV27 to TRBJ2-7, with a tentative D call TRBD2 (5 bases). This clonotype was sampled from a woman in her 70s with acute or convalescent COVID-19. The CDR3 is CASTPGVLSYEQYF. In nucleotides, the CDR3 is TGTGCCAGCACGCCCGGGGTTCTGTCCTACGAGCAGTACTTC.